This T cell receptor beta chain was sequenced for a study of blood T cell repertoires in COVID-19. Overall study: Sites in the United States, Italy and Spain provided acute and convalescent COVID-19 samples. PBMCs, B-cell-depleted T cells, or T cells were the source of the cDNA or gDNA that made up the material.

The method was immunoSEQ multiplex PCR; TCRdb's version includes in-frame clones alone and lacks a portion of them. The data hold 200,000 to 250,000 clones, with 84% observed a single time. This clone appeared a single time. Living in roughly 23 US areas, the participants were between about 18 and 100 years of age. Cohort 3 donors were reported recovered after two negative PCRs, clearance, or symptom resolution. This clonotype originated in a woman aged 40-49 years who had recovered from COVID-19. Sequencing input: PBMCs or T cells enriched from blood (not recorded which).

The CDR3 region has the DNA TGTGCCAGCACGGACAGGGGACAAGAGACCCAGTACTTC. Translated, it gives CASTDRGQETQYF. The rearrangement uses TRBV11-3 and TRBJ2-5; TRBD1 agrees at 9 bases. Trimming took 7 bases from V and 2 from J; bases not matched to a gene: 2. Germline values: CDR1 SGHNT, CDR2 YENEEA. This CDR3 has 13 amino acids.